This entry describes one T cell receptor beta chain. This sample stems from a study of cytomegalovirus exposure and HLA in healthy donors. The PCR had 60 Vbeta and 13 Jbeta primers. Clones were sequenced by immunoSEQ multiplex PCR, and TCRdb holds only the in-frame ones, with some missing. The sample's table shows some 80,000 clones. Sequences were obtained from PBMCs. This sequence was found in a man aged 50 or older in good health and CMV-seropositive.

The CDR3 coding sequence is TGTGCCAGCAGCCAATCAACCCAAATTGTTAGTGGCTACACCTTC. Translating it yields CASSQSTQIVSGYTF. This chain connects TRBV14 to TRBJ1-2; D uncertain. CDR1 SGHDN and CDR2 FVKESK come from the germline V gene. V was pared by 2 bases and J by 7 bases, with 17 bases between. The CDR3 covers 15 residues.